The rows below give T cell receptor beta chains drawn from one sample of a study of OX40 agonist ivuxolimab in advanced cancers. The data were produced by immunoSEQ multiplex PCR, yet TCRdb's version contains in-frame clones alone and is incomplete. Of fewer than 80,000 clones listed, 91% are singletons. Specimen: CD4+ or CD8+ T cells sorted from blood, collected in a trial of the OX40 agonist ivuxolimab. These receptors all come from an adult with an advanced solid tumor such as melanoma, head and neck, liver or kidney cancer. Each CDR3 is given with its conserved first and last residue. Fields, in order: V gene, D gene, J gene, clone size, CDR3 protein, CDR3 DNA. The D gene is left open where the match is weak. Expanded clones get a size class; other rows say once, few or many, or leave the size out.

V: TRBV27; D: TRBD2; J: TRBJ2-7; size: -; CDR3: CASSISSGSYEQYF; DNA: TGTGCCAGCAGTATCTCTAGCGGGAGTTACGAGCAGTACTTC
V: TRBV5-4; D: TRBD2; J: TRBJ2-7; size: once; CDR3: CASSHFGREGHEQYF; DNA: TGCGCCAGCAGCCATTTCGGGCGGGAGGGCCACGAGCAGTACTTC
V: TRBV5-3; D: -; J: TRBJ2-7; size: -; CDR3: CARSLGHSAYEQYF; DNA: TGTGCCAGAAGCTTGGGACATTCAGCCTACGAGCAGTACTTC
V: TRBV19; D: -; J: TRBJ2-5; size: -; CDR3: CASSPWAGGQETQYF; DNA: TGTGCCAGTAGTCCCTGGGCCGGAGGACAAGAGACCCAGTACTTC
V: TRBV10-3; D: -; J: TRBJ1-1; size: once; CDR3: CAISDSGVRTEAFF; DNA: TGTGCCATCAGTGACTCGGGGGTGCGGACTGAAGCTTTCTTT
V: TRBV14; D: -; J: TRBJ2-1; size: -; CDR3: CASSPLGGDGQFF; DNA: TGTGCCAGCAGCCCCCTCGGCGGCGATGGGCAGTTCTTC
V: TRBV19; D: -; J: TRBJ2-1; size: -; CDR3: CASSISGSSSYNEQFF; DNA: TGTGCCAGTAGTATTTCCGGGAGCAGCTCCTACAATGAGCAGTTCTTC
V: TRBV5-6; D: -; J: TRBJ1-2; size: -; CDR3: CASSLGGGDYGYTF; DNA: TGTGCCAGCAGCTTGGGAGGGGGAGACTATGGCTACACCTTC
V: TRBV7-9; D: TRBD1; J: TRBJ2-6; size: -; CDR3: CASSPHRDRGWSGANVLTF; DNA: TGTGCCAGCAGCCCTCATAGGGACAGGGGATGGTCTGGGGCCAACGTCCTGACTTTC
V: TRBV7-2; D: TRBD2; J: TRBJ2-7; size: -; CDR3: CASSSTTSGRESSYEQYF; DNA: TGTGCCAGCAGCTCCACAACTAGCGGGAGGGAGAGCTCCTACGAGCAGTACTTC
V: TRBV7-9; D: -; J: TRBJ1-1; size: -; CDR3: CASSPSGANTEAFF; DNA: TGTGCCAGCAGCCCCTCAGGGGCTAACACTGAAGCTTTCTTT
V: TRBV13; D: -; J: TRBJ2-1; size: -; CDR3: CASSPSRWGIHNEQFF; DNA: TGTGCCAGCAGCCCCTCCCGTTGGGGGATACACAATGAGCAGTTCTTC
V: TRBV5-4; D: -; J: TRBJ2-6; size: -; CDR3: CASSFIAAYSGANVLTF; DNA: TGTGCCAGCAGCTTCATAGCGGCCTACTCTGGGGCCAACGTCCTGACTTTC
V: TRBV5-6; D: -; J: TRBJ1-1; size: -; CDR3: CASSPEGGTEAFF; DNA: TGTGCCAGCAGCCCCGAGGGCGGCACTGAAGCTTTCTTT
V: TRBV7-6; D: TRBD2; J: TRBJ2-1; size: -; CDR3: CASSRTSGRAWQFF; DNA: TGTGCCAGCAGCAGGACTAGCGGGAGGGCCTGGCAGTTCTTC
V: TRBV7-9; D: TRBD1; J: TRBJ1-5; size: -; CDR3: CASSAGQGGGNQPQHF; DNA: TGTGCCAGCAGCGCAGGACAGGGGGGAGGCAATCAGCCCCAGCATTTT
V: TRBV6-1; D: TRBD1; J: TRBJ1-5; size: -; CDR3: CASSIQGAWQPQHF; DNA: TGTGCCAGCAGTATACAGGGGGCTTGGCAGCCCCAGCATTTT
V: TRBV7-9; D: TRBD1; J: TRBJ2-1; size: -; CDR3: CASTVPGTVNNEQFF; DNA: TGTGCCAGCACAGTCCCCGGGACAGTTAACAATGAGCAGTTCTTC
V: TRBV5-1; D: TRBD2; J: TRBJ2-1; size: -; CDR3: CASSWLAGEEFF; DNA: TGCGCCAGCAGCTGGCTAGCGGGAGAGGAGTTCTTC
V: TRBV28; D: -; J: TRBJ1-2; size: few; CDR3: CASRAYPYGYTF; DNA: TGTGCCAGCAGAGCTTACCCCTATGGCTACACCTTC
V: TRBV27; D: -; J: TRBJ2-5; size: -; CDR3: CASSPIPSAQETQYF; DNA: TGTGCCAGCAGCCCTATTCCTAGCGCCCAAGAGACCCAGTACTTC
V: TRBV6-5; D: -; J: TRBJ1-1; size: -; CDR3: CASSYPYTEAFF; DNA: TGTGCCAGCAGTTACCCCTACACTGAAGCTTTCTTT
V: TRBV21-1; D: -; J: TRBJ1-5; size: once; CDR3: CASSTRDTSINQPQHF; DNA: TGTGCCAGCAGCACTCGGGACACCTCGATCAATCAGCCCCAGCATTTT
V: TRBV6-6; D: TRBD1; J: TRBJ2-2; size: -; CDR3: CASSEDRGSAGELFF; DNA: TGTGCCAGCAGTGAGGACAGGGGGAGCGCCGGGGAGCTGTTTTTT
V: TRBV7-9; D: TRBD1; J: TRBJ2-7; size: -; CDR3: CASSLGPGQGVSYEQYF; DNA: TGTGCCAGCAGCTTAGGCCCGGGACAGGGGGTTTCCTACGAGCAGTACTTC
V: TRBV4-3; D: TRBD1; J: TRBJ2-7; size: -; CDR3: CASSQVSGQPYEQYF; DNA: TGCGCCAGCAGCCAAGTCTCGGGACAGCCCTACGAGCAGTACTTC
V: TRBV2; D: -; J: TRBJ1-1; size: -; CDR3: CASSEGTTEAFF; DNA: TGTGCCAGCAGTGAAGGTACCACTGAAGCTTTCTTT
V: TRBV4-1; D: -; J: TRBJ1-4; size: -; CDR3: CASSQDGGWGEKLFF; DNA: TGCGCCAGCAGCCAAGACGGAGGGTGGGGTGAAAAACTGTTTTTT
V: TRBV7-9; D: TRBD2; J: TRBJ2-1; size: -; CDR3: CASSITGGMNNEQFF; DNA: TGTGCCAGCAGCATTACCGGGGGGATGAACAATGAGCAGTTCTTC
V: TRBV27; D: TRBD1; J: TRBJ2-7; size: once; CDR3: CASSYTGQLVYEQYF; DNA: TGTGCCAGCAGTTACACGGGACAGTTAGTCTACGAGCAGTACTTC
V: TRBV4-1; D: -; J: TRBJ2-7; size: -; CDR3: CASSQERGLAYEQYF; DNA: TGCGCCAGCAGCCAAGAGCGCGGCCTCGCCTACGAGCAGTACTTC
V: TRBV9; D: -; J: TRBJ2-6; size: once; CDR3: CASSGLSSGANVLTF; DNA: TGTGCCAGCAGCGGCTTATCGTCCGGGGCCAACGTCCTGACTTTC
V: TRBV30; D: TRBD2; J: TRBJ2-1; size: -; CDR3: CAWSVWGGDEQFF; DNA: TGTGCCTGGAGTGTCTGGGGGGGGGATGAGCAGTTCTTC
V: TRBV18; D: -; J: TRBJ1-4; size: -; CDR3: CASSPRARNEKLFF; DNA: TGTGCCAGCTCACCAAGGGCTAGGAATGAAAAACTGTTTTTT
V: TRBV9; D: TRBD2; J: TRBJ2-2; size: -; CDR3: CASSPQRDYFTGELFF; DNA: TGTGCCAGCAGCCCCCAGCGGGACTACTTCACCGGGGAGCTGTTTTTT
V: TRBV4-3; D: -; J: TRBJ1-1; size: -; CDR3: CASSQDRALEAFF; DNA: TGCGCCAGCAGCCAAGACCGGGCCCTTGAAGCTTTCTTT
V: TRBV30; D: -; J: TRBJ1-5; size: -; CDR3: CAWSVGQGDQPQHF; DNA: TGTGCCTGGAGTGTAGGGCAGGGAGATCAGCCCCAGCATTTT
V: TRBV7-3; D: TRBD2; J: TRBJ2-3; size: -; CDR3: CASSTGTSGFTDTQYF; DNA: TGTGCCAGCAGCACCGGGACTAGCGGGTTCACAGATACGCAGTATTTT
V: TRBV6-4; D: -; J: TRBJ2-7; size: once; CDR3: CASSEDRRRSYEQYF; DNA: TGTGCCAGCAGTGAAGACAGGCGGCGCTCCTACGAGCAGTACTTC
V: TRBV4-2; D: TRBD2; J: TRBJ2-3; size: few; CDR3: CASSVVAGEGTDTQYF; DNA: TGTGCCAGCAGCGTAGTAGCGGGAGAAGGAACAGATACGCAGTATTTT
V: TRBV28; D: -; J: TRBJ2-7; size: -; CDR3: CASKGGLTYEQYF; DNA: TGTGCCAGCAAGGGGGGGTTAACCTACGAGCAGTACTTC
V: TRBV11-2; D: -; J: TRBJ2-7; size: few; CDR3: CASSLDFGLYEQYF; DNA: TGTGCCAGCAGCTTAGATTTTGGCCTGTACGAGCAGTACTTC
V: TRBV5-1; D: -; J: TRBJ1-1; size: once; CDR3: CASIGGTEAFF; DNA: TGCGCCAGCATAGGGGGCACTGAAGCTTTCTTT
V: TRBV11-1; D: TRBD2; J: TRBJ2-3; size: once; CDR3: CASSFRGAGGRPTDTQYF; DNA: TGTGCCAGCAGCTTCAGGGGCGCCGGCGGGAGGCCTACAGATACGCAGTATTTT
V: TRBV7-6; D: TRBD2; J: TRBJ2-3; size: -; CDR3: CASSFGGGADTQYF; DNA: TGTGCCAGCAGCTTCGGCGGGGGGGCAGATACGCAGTATTTT
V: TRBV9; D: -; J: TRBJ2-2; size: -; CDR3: CASSTLETGELFF; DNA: TGTGCCAGTAGCACGCTTGAGACCGGGGAGCTGTTTTTT
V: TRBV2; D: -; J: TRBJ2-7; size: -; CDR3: CASSENTISPSYEQYF; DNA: TGTGCCAGCAGTGAGAATACCATCTCGCCTTCCTACGAGCAGTACTTC
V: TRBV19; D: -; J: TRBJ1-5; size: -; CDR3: CASSIGRTAYSNQPQHF; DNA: TGTGCCAGTAGTATTGGTCGGACAGCGTATAGCAATCAGCCCCAGCATTTT
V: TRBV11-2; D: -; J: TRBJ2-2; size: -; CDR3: CASSALGLSNTGELFF; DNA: TGTGCCAGCAGCGCCCTGGGACTCTCGAACACCGGGGAGCTGTTTTTT
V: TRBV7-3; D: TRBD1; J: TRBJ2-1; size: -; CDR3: CASSSGTDNEQFF; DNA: TGTGCCAGCAGCTCCGGGACAGACAATGAGCAGTTCTTC
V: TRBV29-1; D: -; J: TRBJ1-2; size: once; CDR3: CSVEDLVPVGGYTF; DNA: TGCAGCGTTGAAGATCTGGTCCCAGTAGGAGGCTACACCTTC
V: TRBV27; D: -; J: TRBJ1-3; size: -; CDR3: CASSLGTPSGNTIYF; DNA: TGTGCCAGCAGTCTCGGGACTCCGTCTGGAAACACCATATATTTT
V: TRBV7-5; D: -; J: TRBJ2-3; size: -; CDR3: CARSLHRKPTDTQYF; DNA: TGTGCCAGAAGCTTACACCGGAAACCCACAGATACGCAGTATTTT
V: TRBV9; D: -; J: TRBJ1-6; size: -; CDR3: CASSTGGDSPLHF; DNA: TGTGCCAGCAGCACAGGTGGGGATTCACCCCTCCACTTT
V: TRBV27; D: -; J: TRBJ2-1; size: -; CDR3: CASSLSGREQFF; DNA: TGTGCCAGCAGTTTATCGGGGCGGGAGCAGTTCTTC